Below are 22 T cell receptor beta chains sequenced from a single sample in a study of radiation and T cells in renal cell carcinoma. Time point in this sample: blood 2 weeks post-SBRT. Stated treatment: 15 Gy SBRT to primary tumor, nephrectomy 4 weeks later. Data came from immunoSEQ multiplex PCR; TCRdb stores just in-frame clones and leaves some out. The table records 160,000 or so clones, 87% of them present only once. The specimen comprised blood, sampled from a patient whose treatment included radiotherapy and nephrectomy. These receptors were taken from a woman aged 50 to 60 with renal cell carcinoma.

The chain is built from TRBV18 and TRBJ1-2, with 7 nucleotides matching TRBD1. Trimming took 3 bases from V and 1 from J; bases not matched to a gene: 11. The CDR3 length is 17 residues. Germline CDR1 KGHSH, CDR2 LQKENI. CDR3 bases: TGTGCCAGCTCACCGCGTGTCCGGGACAGTAGTAACTATGGCTACACCTTC. This codes for CASSPRVRDSSNYGYTF. Full variable domain (rest looked up from reference TRBV18 and TRBJ1-2): NAGVMQNPRHLVRRRGQEARLRCSPMKGHSHVYWYRQLPEEGLKFMVYLQKENIIDESGMPKERFSAEFPKEGPSILRIQQVVRGDSAAYFCASSPRVRDSSNYGYTFGSGTRLTVV.

J is TRBJ1-1 and V is TRBV5-4; TRBD1 matches at 7 bases. CDR3 length: 13 amino acids. The J segment lost 3 bases and the V segment lost 2 bases, leaving 1 base of the junction unmatched. The germline gives CDR1 SGHNT, CDR2 YYREEE (reference sequence). CDR3 DNA: TGTGCCAGCAGCTTCGACAGGGACACTGAAGCTTTCTTT. Amino acids: CASSFDRDTEAFF.

The rearrangement joins TRBV25-1 to TRBJ1-5; D uncertain. This CDR3 has 13 amino acids. The germline CDR1 and CDR2 sequences are MGHDK and SYGVNS. With 8 bases removed from V and 5 bases from J, the gap between germline ends came to 13 bases. CDR3 residues: CASSDVDYQPQHF. CDR3 bases: TGTGCCAGCTCTGACGTGGATTATCAGCCCCAGCATTTT.

The chain joins TRBV6-5 to TRBJ2-7; possible D gene TRBD2, 6 bases. Germline CDR1 and CDR2: MNHEY and SVGAGI. Between the trimmed V and J ends, which lost 0 bases and 6 bases, there was a span of 12 bases. This CDR3 contains 14 residues. The CDR3 coding sequence is TGTGCCAGCAGTTACTCGTCAATCGGGGGCGAGCAGTACTTC. Translation gives CASSYSSIGGEQYF.

This chain connects TRBV5-8 to TRBJ2-3; D unclear. V was shortened by 6 bases and J by 2 bases, with 7 bases between the two germline ends. The CDR3 contains 12 residues. From germline, CDR1 is SGHTS and CDR2 YDEGEE. This CDR3 is CASNLFTDTQYF. The CDR3 nucleotides read TGTGCCAGCAACCTATTCACAGATACGCAGTATTTT.

A remark on this clone: Germline is not matched at one junction end, which may reflect a read error. The rearrangement joins TRBV2 to TRBJ1-2, with a tentative D call TRBD1 (6 bases). The CDR3 sequence is 12 residues long. The germline V gene has CDR1 SNHLY and CDR2 FYNNEI. This chain's CDR3 is CAGRGLGYGYTF. As DNA, the CDR3 is TGTGCCGGCAGGGGCCTCGGCTATGGCTACACCTTC. Full variable domain (missing parts from reference TRBV2 and TRBJ1-2): EPEVTQTPSHQVTQMGQEVILRCVPISNHLYFYWYRQILGQKVEFLVSFYNNEISEKSEIFDDQFSVERPDGSNFTLKIRSTKLEDSAMYFCAGRGLGYGYTFGSGTRLTVV.

The chain employs TRBV19 and TRBJ1-2; no reliable D call. CDR3 length equals 13 residues. The germline CDR1 and CDR2 sequences are LNHDA and SQIVND (reference sequence). V was clipped by 6 bases and J by 7 bases, with 15 bases between them. The CDR3 here is CASRGPVPGGYTF. As DNA, the CDR3 is TGTGCCAGTAGAGGACCGGTTCCGGGTGGCTACACCTTC.

This chain uses TRBV5-1 with TRBJ2-2; D is uncertain. CDR3 length: 14 amino acids. Germline V gene data show CDR1 as SGHRS and CDR2 as YFSETQ. V was trimmed by 3 bases and J by 2 bases, leaving 8 bases between them. CDR3 nucleotides: TGCGCCAGCAGCTCCCAGGTTAACACCGGGGAGCTGTTTTTT. It is translated as CASSSQVNTGELFF. Variable domain in full (rest from reference TRBV5-1 and TRBJ2-2): KAGVTQTPRYLIKTRGQQVTLSCSPISGHRSVSWYQQTPGQGLQFLFEYFSETQRNKGNFPGRFSGRQFSNSRSEMNVSTLELGDSALYLCASSSQVNTGELFFGEGSRLTVL.

The rearrangement uses TRBV5-4 and TRBJ1-1; 9 nucleotides match TRBD1. Per germline, CDR1 SGHNT and CDR2 YYREEE (reference sequence). This CDR3 contains 14 residues. V was clipped by 2 bases and J by 11 bases; unmatched bases: 10. The CDR3 here is CASSLGDRVFEAFF. The CDR3 bases are TGTGCCAGCAGCTTAGGGGACAGGGTTTTTGAGGCTTTCTTT.

The J gene is TRBJ1-2, the V gene TRBV19, with TRBD1 matching 9 bases. The CDR3 is made up of 15 amino acids. From germline, CDR1 is LNHDA and CDR2 SQIVND (reference sequence). The V gene end was trimmed by 7 bases and the J gene end by 4 bases; junction bases not matched to a gene: 10. The CDR3 DNA is TGTGCCAGTACCCTATCCGGGACAGGGTCCTATGGCTACACCTTC. Its translation: CASTLSGTGSYGYTF.

The sample holds a few counts of this clone. In DNA, the CDR3 is TGTGCCAGCATCGAAGTGGGGACCTCGAACTATGGCTACACCTTC. As protein: CASIEVGTSNYGYTF. The chain employs TRBV6-6 and TRBJ1-2, with D maybe TRBD1 (5 bases). V shed 7 bases and J shed 2 bases, with 17 bases lying between them. This CDR3 contains 15 residues. Germline lookup yields CDR1 MNHNY and CDR2 SVGAGI (reference sequence).

This chain uses TRBV5-4 with TRBJ1-4; D may be TRBD1 (6 bases). The V gene's germline CDR1 is SGHNT and CDR2 YYREEE (reference sequence). This CDR3 contains 14 residues. V lost 3 bases and J lost 14, with 20 bases in between. DNA of the CDR3: TGTGCCAGCAGCTCCGGACAGACCGGATCCTTGCTGTTTTTT. The encoded protein is CASSSGQTGSLLFF.

The CDR3 coding sequence is TGCGCCAGCAGCTTGGAGAAGGGCGGAGAGACCCAGTACTTC. Translated: CASSLEKGGETQYF. The chain recombines TRBV5-1 with TRBJ2-5; D is undetermined. CDR1 is SGHRS, CDR2 YFSETQ, per germline. This CDR3 is 14 amino acids long. Deletions cut 0 bases from V and 4 bases from J, with 10 bases between.

The CDR3 loop is CASSLEGLEQYF. Here the CDR3 DNA reads TGCGCCAGCAGCTTGGAGGGATTGGAGCAGTACTTC. The genes are TRBV5-1 and TRBJ2-7, with D uncertain. Germline values: CDR1 SGHRS, CDR2 YFSETQ. V was pared by 0 bases and J by 7 bases, with 8 bases between. There are 12 residues in the CDR3.

CDR3 nucleotide sequence: TGTGCCAGTAGTATCACAGGTGAGAGTCGGGATGAGCAGTTCTTC. This gives the protein CASSITGESRDEQFF. This rearrangement joins TRBV19 to TRBJ2-1; D might be TRBD1 (5 bases). The V gene lost 3 bases and the J gene lost 8 bases, with 17 bases spanning the gap. Germline CDR1 is LNHDA and CDR2 is SQIVND (reference sequence). The CDR3 totals 15 residues. Filled out from reference TRBV19 and TRBJ2-1, the complete variable domain reads DGGITQSPKYLFRKEGQNVTLSCEQNLNHDAMYWYRQDPGQGLRLIYYSQIVNDFQKGDIAEGYSVSREKKESFPLTVTSAQKNPTAFYLCASSITGESRDEQFFGPGTRLTVL.

This clone showed up just a few times. The chain is built from TRBV13 and TRBJ2-1; D unresolved. The V gene's germline CDR1 is PRHDT and CDR2 FYEKMQ (reference sequence). V was trimmed by 2 bases and J by 5 bases, leaving 7 bases between them. There are 13 residues in the CDR3. In nucleotides, the CDR3 is TGTGCCAGCAGCTTAACGGTAAACAATGAGCAGTTCTTC. Translation: CASSLTVNNEQFF.

This chain connects TRBV10-1 to TRBJ2-7; D call uncertain. V dropped 8 bases and J dropped 2 bases, with 10 bases sitting between them. Germline CDR1 reads WNHNN; CDR2 reads SYGVQD (reference sequence). This CDR3 has 12 residues. Here the CDR3 DNA reads TGCGCCAGCTCCTCGGGCACCTACGAGCAGTACTTC. This encodes CASSSGTYEQYF.

The chain has TRBV5-1 and TRBJ2-1; D ambiguous. Trimming cost V 0 bases and J 0 bases, with 1 base left between them. Germline CDR1 reads SGHRS; CDR2 reads YFSETQ. CDR3 length: 13 amino acids. CDR3 in amino acids: CASSLGSYNEQFF. The CDR3 region has the DNA TGCGCCAGCAGCTTGGGCTCCTACAATGAGCAGTTCTTC.

The V call is TRBV5-4, the J call TRBJ1-1; TRBD1 might be the D (5 bases). Per germline, CDR1 SGHNT and CDR2 YYREEE (reference sequence). The CDR3 spans 14 residues. V gave up 1 base and J gave up 0 bases, with 7 bases separating them. CDR3 sequence reads: CASSLQGVNTEAFF. CDR3 bases: TGTGCCAGCAGCTTGCAGGGTGTGAACACTGAAGCTTTCTTT. Full variable domain (outside the CDR3, taken from reference TRBV5-4 and TRBJ1-1): ETGVTQSPTHLIKTRGQQVTLRCSSQSGHNTVSWYQQALGQGPQFIFQYYREEENGRGNFPPRFSGLQFPNYSSELNVNALELDDSALYLCASSLQGVNTEAFFGQGTRLTVV.

The chain couples TRBV6-6 to TRBJ1-5; D not certain. The germline CDR1 and CDR2 sequences are MNHNY and SVGAGI (reference sequence). This CDR3 has 11 residues. V was trimmed by 5 bases and J by 1 base, leaving 0 bases between them. The CDR3 DNA reads as TGTGCCAGCAGTAGCAATCAGCCCCAGCATTTT. The encoded protein is CASSSNQPQHF.

The chain carries TRBV25-1 and TRBJ1-2; D is unresolved. Trimming pared 7 bases from V and 1 base from J, leaving 13 bases between. Germline V gene data show CDR1 as MGHDK and CDR2 as SYGVNS. The CDR3 covers 14 residues. The DNA for the CDR3 is TGTGCCAGCAATTCTCGCGGCTTTAACTATGGCTACACCTTC. Translated: CASNSRGFNYGYTF.

This chain uses TRBV19 with TRBJ2-7; 8 positions match TRBD1. The trim removed 7 bases at V and 6 bases at J, leaving 11 bases unmatched. Germline V lookup: CDR1 LNHDA, CDR2 SQIVND (reference sequence). CDR3 length: 14 amino acids. CDR3 in DNA: TGTGCCAGTACCCCGGCGGCAGGGGGCACCGAGCAGTACTTC. As protein: CASTPAAGGTEQYF.